This T cell receptor beta chain was documented in a study of early T cells in non-severe SARS-CoV-2 infection. Turning to the study itself: Sequencing was performed on bulk RNA from unsorted whole blood, leaving chains unpaired. Findings of the study overall: CD4 and private specificities were missed by VDJdb matching, which favored anti-spike CD8 responses.

CDR3 length: 15 amino acids. The germline V gene has CDR1 MGHRA and CDR2 YSYEKL. V was trimmed by 0 bases and J by 0 bases, leaving 8 bases between them. Attached unique molecular identifiers marked individual cDNA molecules. In TCRdb, the 5' RACE reads were re-called with MiXCR into one record per CDR3 protein. The table lists under 20,000 distinct CDR3 sequences, around 4.4% of them singletons. This clonotype came up many times. Its antigen is not identified. The TCR was taken from an adult who was a healthcare worker with PCR-confirmed SARS-CoV-2 infection or an uninfected control (not recorded which). The chain employs TRBV4-1 and TRBJ1-1, with D uncertain. Source material: whole blood. The CDR3: CASSQDAQLNTEAFF. The CDR3 DNA reads TGCGCCAGCAGCCAAGATGCACAGCTGAACACTGAAGCTTTCTTT.